This TCR beta chain derives from a study of cytomegalovirus exposure and HLA in healthy donors. Study information: A later analysis reported the same platform for the 120 or so validation repertoires and the roughly 670 first-cohort repertoires.

As concerns this clone: The target antigen is unknown.

Whole-study results and caveats: The authors confirmed in vitro that a few CMV-associated chains were specific for CMV antigens. The study listed under 200 cytomegalovirus-associated TCR beta chains.

Germline loops: CDR1 SNHLY, CDR2 FYNNEI. The CDR3 spans 14 residues. The ends were cut back, 7 bases at V and 1 base at J, with 13 bases in the middle. This table comes from immunoSEQ multiplex PCR, and its TCRdb copy is limited to in-frame clones, with some not included. The sample includes tens of thousands of clones, 92% of them seen just once. Sequenced: PBMCs. The source is a man younger than 30 in good health and CMV-seropositive. The chain recombines TRBV2 with TRBJ2-5; tentative D call: TRBD1 (5 bases). The CDR3 spells CASTDAGPQETQYF. In nucleotides, the CDR3 is TGTGCCAGCACTGACGCAGGGCCCCAAGAGACCCAGTACTTC.